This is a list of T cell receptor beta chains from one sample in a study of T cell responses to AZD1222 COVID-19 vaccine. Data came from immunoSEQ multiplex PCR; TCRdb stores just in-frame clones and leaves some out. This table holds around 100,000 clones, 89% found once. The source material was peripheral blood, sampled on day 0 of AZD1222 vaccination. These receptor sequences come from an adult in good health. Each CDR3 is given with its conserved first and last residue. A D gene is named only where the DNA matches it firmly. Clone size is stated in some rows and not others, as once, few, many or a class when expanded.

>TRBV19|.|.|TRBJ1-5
CASSPGQGQPQHF
TGTGCCAGTAGTCCCGGTCAGGGACAGCCCCAGCATTTT
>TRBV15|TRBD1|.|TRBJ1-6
CATSSGQGPYNSPLHF
TGTGCCACCAGCAGTGGACAGGGTCCCTATAATTCACCCCTCCACTTT
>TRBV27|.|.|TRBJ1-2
CASSSAGYYGYTF
TGTGCCAGCAGTTCCGCAGGGTACTATGGCTACACCTTC
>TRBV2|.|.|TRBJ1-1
CASSGGFLTEAFF
TGTGCCAGCAGTGGGGGTTTTCTCACTGAAGCTTTCTTT
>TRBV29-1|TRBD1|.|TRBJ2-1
CSEGAQGRRNEQFF
TGCAGCGAGGGGGCCCAGGGGCGACGCAATGAGCAGTTCTTC
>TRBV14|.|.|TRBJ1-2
CASSQKQGRNYGYTF
TGTGCCAGCAGCCAAAAACAGGGCCGGAACTATGGCTACACCTTC
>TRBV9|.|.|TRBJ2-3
CASSVVAGSESGTDTQYF
TGTGCCAGCAGCGTAGTCGCGGGGTCCGAGTCTGGCACAGATACGCAGTATTTT
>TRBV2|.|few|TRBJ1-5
CASSEQLHSQHF
TGTGCCAGCAGTGAACAGTTACATTCACAGCATTTT
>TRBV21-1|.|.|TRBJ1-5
CAIPLSRVPSPSDNQPQHF
TGTGCCATCCCTCTTTCCAGGGTACCTTCCCCATCAGACAATCAGCCCCAGCATTTT
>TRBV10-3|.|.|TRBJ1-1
CAISEPTGPGYTEAFF
TGTGCCATCAGTGAGCCCACGGGCCCAGGGTACACTGAAGCTTTCTTT
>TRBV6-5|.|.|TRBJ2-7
CASRSQGNEQYF
TGTGCCAGCAGATCACAGGGAAACGAGCAGTACTTC
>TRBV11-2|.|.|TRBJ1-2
CASSGSGYTF
TGTGCCAGCAGCGGGAGTGGCTACACCTTC
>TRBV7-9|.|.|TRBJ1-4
CASSLRQGVGEKLFF
TGTGCCAGCAGCCTCCGCCAGGGTGTGGGCGAAAAACTGTTTTTT
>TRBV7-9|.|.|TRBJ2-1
CASSLAGIVDNEQFF
TGTGCCAGCAGCTTAGCGGGAATAGTAGACAATGAGCAGTTCTTC
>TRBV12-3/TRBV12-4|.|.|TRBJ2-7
CASRGQGYEQYF
TGTGCCAGCCGAGGGCAGGGCTACGAGCAGTACTTC
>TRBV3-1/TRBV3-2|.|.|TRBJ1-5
CASSQGGDQPQHF
TGTGCCAGCAGCCAAGGGGGGGATCAGCCCCAGCATTTT
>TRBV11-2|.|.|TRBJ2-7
CASSLGMNEQYF
TGTGCCAGCAGCTTAGGGATGAACGAGCAGTACTTC
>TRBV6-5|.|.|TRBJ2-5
CASRTGTNQETQYF
TGTGCCAGCAGGACGGGGACGAACCAAGAGACCCAGTACTTC
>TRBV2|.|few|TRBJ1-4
CASRQQGHNEKLFF
TGTGCCAGCAGACAACAGGGCCATAATGAAAAACTGTTTTTT
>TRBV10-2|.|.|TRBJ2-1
CASSGFLGTNNNEQFF
TGCGCCAGCAGTGGTTTTCTCGGGACGAACAACAATGAGCAGTTCTTC
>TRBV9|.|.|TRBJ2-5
CASSAPGGDETQYF
TGTGCCAGCAGCGCCCCCGGGGGAGATGAGACCCAGTACTTC
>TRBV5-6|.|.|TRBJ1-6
CASRNPNSPLHF
TGTGCCAGCAGAAACCCTAATTCACCCCTCCACTTT
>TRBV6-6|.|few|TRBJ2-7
CASSFPPGRINF
TGTGCCAGCAGCTTCCCCCCTGGACGGATCAACTTC
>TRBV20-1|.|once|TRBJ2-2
CSASSRGYRTGELFF
TGCAGTGCTAGTTCAAGGGGTTATCGCACCGGGGAGCTGTTTTTT
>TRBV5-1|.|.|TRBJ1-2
CASRSGIRYYGYTF
TGCGCCAGCAGGTCAGGAATCCGCTATTATGGCTACACCTTC
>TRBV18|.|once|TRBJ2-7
CASSLGGGDLGEQYF
TGTGCCAGCTCACTAGGAGGGGGTGATCTGGGAGAGCAGTACTTC
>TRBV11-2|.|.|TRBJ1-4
CASSLVGHNEKLFF
TGTGCCAGCAGCTTAGTAGGGCATAATGAAAAACTGTTTTTT
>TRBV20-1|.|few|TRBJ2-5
CSAKKETQYF
TGCAGTGCTAAAAAAGAGACCCAGTACTTC
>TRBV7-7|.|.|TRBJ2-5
CASSLGLSGAVETQYF
TGTGCTAGCAGCTTAGGGTTATCGGGGGCCGTTGAGACCCAGTACTTC
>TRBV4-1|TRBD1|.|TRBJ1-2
CASSQRYAFGTVYGYTF
TGCGCCAGCAGCCAAAGGTACGCGTTCGGGACAGTCTATGGCTACACCTTC